Listed below are T cell receptor beta chains from one sample, sequenced in a study of CD8+ T cells in alopecia areata. The protocol was immunoSEQ multiplex PCR, while the TCRdb copy is restricted to in-frame clones and leaves out a portion. This table holds about 290,000 clones, 55% to 70% found once. The input for sequencing was CD4+ T cells sorted from blood, taken at week 24, from a patient treated with tofacitinib. Receptors were obtained from a human donor with alopecia areata. Both conserved end residues are part of each CDR3. A D gene is named only where the DNA matches it firmly. Clone size is not always given. Where it is, it says once, few, many or a class for expanded clones.

TRBV29-1	-	-	TRBJ1-2	CSVIESPTDYGYTF	TGCAGCGTTATCGAGTCCCCGACGGACTATGGCTACACCTTC
TRBV25-1	-	-	TRBJ1-2	CASSGTGNYGYTF	TGTGCCAGCAGTGGAACAGGGAACTATGGCTACACCTTC
TRBV7-2	TRBD2	few	TRBJ2-7	CASSFRSGGTKDEQYF	TGTGCCAGCAGCTTTCGGAGCGGGGGGACGAAGGACGAGCAGTACTTC
TRBV27	-	-	TRBJ1-6	CASKVGNSPLHF	TGTGCCAGCAAAGTGGGGAATTCACCCCTCCACTTT
TRBV6-5	-	-	TRBJ1-2	CASSLTGESYGYTF	TGTGCCAGCAGTCTTACAGGAGAAAGCTATGGCTACACCTTC
TRBV7-3	-	-	TRBJ1-3	CASSPSGISGNTIYF	TGTGCCAGCAGCCCCTCCGGGATCTCGGGAAACACCATATATTTT
TRBV28	-	-	TRBJ2-2	CASSADSTPGELFF	TGTGCCAGCAGCGCGGACAGTACCCCCGGGGAGCTGTTTTTT
TRBV25-1	TRBD1	-	TRBJ2-1	CASSDPRQGTYNEQFF	TGTGCCAGCAGTGATCCGAGACAGGGAACCTACAATGAGCAGTTCTTC
TRBV30	-	-	TRBJ2-3	CAWSVRTYRTDTQYF	TGTGCCTGGAGTGTAAGGACATACCGCACAGATACGCAGTATTTT
TRBV19	-	-	TRBJ1-5	CASSPTRGTAQPQHF	TGTGCCAGTTCCCCCACGCGGGGGACCGCGCAGCCCCAGCATTTT
TRBV18	-	-	TRBJ2-7	CASSDGEKQYF	TGTGCCAGCTCTGATGGGGAGAAGCAGTACTTC
TRBV5-4	TRBD1	-	TRBJ2-7	CASSPDWDRVHEQYF	TGTGCCAGCAGCCCCGACTGGGACAGGGTCCACGAGCAGTACTTC
TRBV19	-	-	TRBJ1-5	CASKRGTDQPQHF	TGTGCCAGTAAGCGGGGGACGGATCAGCCCCAGCATTTT